What follows are 9 T cell receptor beta chains derived from one specimen sequenced in a study of regulatory T cells in long-lasting Graves disease. Time point given: newly diagnosed GD, antithyroid drugs for less than 3 months. The authors made the TCR library using RNA they extracted from PBMCs. In building TCR beta libraries, iRepertoire HTBI primers were used together with Arm-PCR of CDR3 regions. From the multiplex PCR reads, TCRdb called clonotypes with MiXCR, one entry per CDR3 protein. In the table there are almost 450,000 distinct CDR3 sequences, roughly 17% of which are singletons. These data were likewise used in another study, on T cells in Graves' hyperthyroidism and ophthalmopathy.

Sequences were derived from peripheral blood mononuclear cells (PBMCs), sampled at new diagnosis, from a patient treated with antithyroid drugs. Receptors originate from a woman aged 30 to 39 with Graves disease.

This clonotype was recorded at least ten times. This chain uses TRBV3-1 with TRBJ2-7, with 10 positions matching TRBD2. The CDR3 consists of 17 residues. V shed 0 bases, J shed 2 bases, and the junction held 7 bases outside the gene matches. Germline loops: CDR1 LGHDT, CDR2 YNNKEL (reference sequence). CDR3 protein: CASSQDLLAGDTYEQYF. DNA of the CDR3: TGTGCCAGCAGCCAAGATCTCCTAGCGGGAGACACCTACGAGCAGTACTTC.

This clonotype was detected many times. V and J are TRBV28 and TRBJ2-1; the D gene is possibly TRBD2 (5 bases). Between the trimmed V and J ends, which lost 7 bases and 9 bases, there was a span of 16 bases. This CDR3 region has 13 residues. Per the germline V gene, CDR1 is MDHEN and CDR2 is SYDVKM. Here the CDR3 DNA reads TGTGCCAGCAAACACCGGGGTAGAAGTGAGCAGTTCTTC. Translated: CASKHRGRSEQFF. The entire variable domain, with the rest obtained from reference TRBV28 and TRBJ2-1, is as follows: DVKVTQSSRYLVKRTGEKVFLECVQDMDHENMFWYRQDPGLGLRLIYFSYDVKMKEKGDIPEGYSVSREKKERFSLILESASTNQTSMYLCASKHRGRSEQFFGPGTRLTVL.

This clonotype appeared a few times. The chain is built from TRBV7-2 and TRBJ1-5; 8 bases match TRBD1. The CDR3 runs to 15 residues. Per the germline V gene, CDR1 is SGHTA and CDR2 is FQGNSA. J lost 6 bases, V lost 1 base, and 5 bases had no gene match. DNA of the CDR3: TGTGCCAGCAGCTTAGGGTCAGGGGGCAGTCAGCCCCAGCATTTT. It yields the protein CASSLGSGGSQPQHF.

This clonotype was seen a handful of times. The chain is built from TRBV20-1 and TRBJ2-3; 9 positions agree with TRBD2. CDR1 DFQATT and CDR2 SNEGSKA come from the germline V gene (reference sequence). The CDR3 loop spans 15 amino acids. The V and J ends lost 6 bases and 4 bases, in that order; junction bases with no gene match: 11. DNA of the CDR3: TGCAGTGCGGCCGAGGTGGCGGGAGGGTCAGATACGCAGTATTTT. It yields the protein CSAAEVAGGSDTQYF.

The chain links TRBV28 to TRBJ1-2; 8 positions agree with TRBD1. The CDR3 covers 15 residues. Trimming removed 4 bases from V and 6 bases from J; junction bases left unmatched: 10. Germline V gives CDR1 MDHEN, CDR2 SYDVKM. The DNA of the CDR3 is TGTGCCAGCAGTTCAGTTGACAGGGGATCCGATGGCTACACCTTC. This sequence encodes CASSSVDRGSDGYTF.

This clonotype was detected many times. V and J are TRBV20-1 and TRBJ1-1, with D possibly matching TRBD1 (5 bases). From germline, CDR1 is DFQATT and CDR2 SNEGSKA (reference sequence). The CDR3 extends over 13 amino acids. Trimming pared 6 bases from V and 3 bases from J, leaving 14 bases between. The CDR3 bases are TGCAGTGCCAGGGCGGGGTGGGACACTGAAGCTTTCTTT. Its protein product is CSARAGWDTEAFF.

This clonotype was found many times. The rearrangement joins TRBV27 to TRBJ1-2, with 7 bases that match TRBD1. CDR3 size: 17 residues. V dropped 5 bases and J dropped 5; count of bases not matched to a gene: 17. The germline gives CDR1 MNHEY, CDR2 SMNVEV (reference sequence). The CDR3 is CASSLTQGSGRRYGYTF. CDR3 nucleotides: TGTGCCAGCAGTCTTACACAGGGGTCGGGGCGAAGATATGGCTACACCTTC.

This chain uses TRBV12-3 or TRBV12-4 with TRBJ2-7, with 10 bases fitting TRBD1. The V gene end was trimmed by 3 bases and the J gene end by 3 bases; junction bases not matched to a gene: 8. The CDR3 consists of 16 residues. CDR3 nucleotide sequence: TGTGCCAGCAGTTTGGGGCCGGGACAGGGGAACTACGAGCAGTACTTC. It encodes CASSLGPGQGNYEQYF.

This clonotype was recorded many times. CDR3 in DNA: TGTGCCAGCAGCGTAGCCGGGACTAGCGGGAGTGATACGCAGTATTTT. Its translation is CASSVAGTSGSDTQYF. The gene calls are TRBV9 and TRBJ2-3, with TRBD2 matching over 14 bases. Losses at the gene ends were 0 bases for V and 6 bases for J; bases not matched to a gene: 3. The CDR3 is made up of 16 amino acids. CDR1 and CDR2 (germline): SGDLS, YYNGEE.